These T cell receptor beta chains were read from a single sample in a study of cytomegalovirus exposure and HLA in healthy donors. TCRdb keeps only in-frame clones here, not all; method: immunoSEQ multiplex PCR. The profile covers about 150,000 clones, with around two thirds appearing a single time and 8.5% to 12% taken by the ten largest. The material sequenced was PBMCs. The receptors come from a man in his thirties or forties in good health and CMV-seropositive. The CDR3 runs from the conserved cysteine through the conserved F or W. Each record gives: clone size, D gene, V gene, J gene, CDR3 protein, CDR3 DNA. A D gene is named only where the DNA matches it firmly. Rows may omit the clone size; those that give it use once, few, many or a size class.

-	-	TRBV7-9	TRBJ2-5	CASTTPGETQYF	TGTGCCAGCACCACCCCGGGAGAGACCCAGTACTTC
-	-	TRBV7-3	TRBJ2-3	CASSSQGFGTDTQYF	TGTGCCAGCAGCTCACAGGGATTTGGCACAGATACGCAGTATTTT
-	-	TRBV7-9	TRBJ2-3	CASSLSRDQPTDTQYF	TGTGCCAGCAGCTTAAGCAGGGATCAGCCTACAGATACGCAGTATTTT
-	-	TRBV7-3	TRBJ2-3	CASSLKGVADTQYF	TGTGCCAGCAGCTTAAAAGGGGTCGCAGATACGCAGTATTTT
few	-	TRBV19	TRBJ2-1	CASRRGREPYNEQFF	TGTGCCAGCAGAAGAGGGCGGGAACCCTACAATGAGCAGTTCTTC
-	-	TRBV5-1	TRBJ2-1	CASSLEGGDYNEQFF	TGCGCCAGCAGCTTGGAGGGAGGCGATTACAATGAGCAGTTCTTC
-	TRBD2	TRBV2	TRBJ2-5	CASRSIAGEETQYF	TGTGCCAGCAGGAGCATAGCGGGAGAAGAGACCCAGTACTTC
-	-	TRBV4-1	TRBJ1-5	CASSQTGFRQPQHF	TGCGCCAGCAGCCAAACAGGGTTCCGTCAGCCCCAGCATTTT
-	-	TRBV5-1	TRBJ2-7	CASSSNNQVFYEQYF	TGCGCCAGCAGCTCTAATAATCAGGTCTTCTACGAGCAGTACTTC
few	TRBD2	TRBV6-6	TRBJ2-5	CASRRGTSAFQETQYF	TGTGCCAGCAGGAGAGGGACTAGCGCCTTCCAAGAGACCCAGTACTTC
-	-	TRBV27	TRBJ2-1	CASSPRGDPNEQFF	TGTGCCAGCAGTCCCAGGGGCGACCCCAATGAGCAGTTCTTC
-	-	TRBV7-2	TRBJ2-7	CASSLEAAPEQYF	TGTGCCAGCAGCTTAGAGGCGGCCCCCGAGCAGTACTTC
-	TRBD2	TRBV5-6	TRBJ2-7	CASSTFSGRFSYEQYF	TGTGCCAGCAGTACCTTTAGCGGGAGGTTCTCCTACGAGCAGTACTTC
-	-	TRBV7-3	TRBJ1-2	CASSFGQGAGYTF	TGTGCCAGCAGCTTCGGGCAGGGTGCGGGCTACACCTTC
-	TRBD2	TRBV6-5	TRBJ2-7	CASSSFGGRVNEQYF	TGTGCCAGCAGTTCTTTTGGCGGGAGGGTAAACGAGCAGTACTTC
-	-	TRBV9	TRBJ2-3	CASSPITGLAMLDTQYF	TGTGCCAGCAGCCCAATAACGGGGCTAGCGATGCTTGATACGCAGTATTTT
few	TRBD2	TRBV11-2	TRBJ2-3	CASASGRAGTDTQYF	TGTGCCAGCGCAAGCGGGAGGGCCGGGACAGATACGCAGTATTTT
-	TRBD1	TRBV4-2	TRBJ1-6	CASSPYGDSDNSPLHF	TGTGCCAGCAGCCCGTATGGGGACAGCGATAATTCACCCCTCCACTTT
few	TRBD1	TRBV4-1	TRBJ1-2	CASSQSGTGLVGHGYTF	TGCGCCAGCAGCCAATCCGGGACAGGGTTGGTAGGGCATGGCTACACCTTC
-	TRBD1	TRBV7-9	TRBJ1-1	CASSLPWRGLGTEAFF	TGTGCCAGCAGCCTCCCATGGAGGGGGCTCGGCACTGAAGCTTTCTTT
-	TRBD1	TRBV19	TRBJ1-1	CASSIDPGTDNTEAFF	TGTGCCAGTAGTATAGACCCCGGGACAGATAACACTGAAGCTTTCTTT
-	TRBD2	TRBV18	TRBJ2-2	CASSPAGTSGKVGELFF	TGTGCCAGCTCACCAGCTGGGACTAGCGGGAAGGTCGGGGAGCTGTTTTTT
-	-	TRBV5-1	TRBJ1-5	CASSGGDHQPQHF	TGCGCCAGCAGCGGGGGCGATCATCAGCCCCAGCATTTT
few	-	TRBV5-6	TRBJ1-5	CASSPGGRGKDQPQHF	TGTGCCAGCAGCCCCGGGGGGCGGGGGAAGGATCAGCCCCAGCATTTT
few	TRBD2	TRBV7-9	TRBJ2-1	CASSLGLAGDLGEQFF	TGTGCCAGCAGCTTAGGGCTAGCGGGAGACCTTGGTGAGCAGTTCTTC
-	-	TRBV28	TRBJ2-7	CASSLGGSFEQYF	TGTGCCAGCAGTTTAGGCGGATCCTTCGAGCAGTACTTC